This TCR beta chain was sequenced in a study of blood T cell repertoires in COVID-19. Across the study: COVID-19 samples, acute and convalescent, were from the United States, Italy and Spain. Nucleic acid was either cDNA or gDNA, and it came from T cells, B-cell-depleted T cells, or PBMCs.

The CDR3 runs to 16 residues. Germline CDR1 SGHNT, CDR2 YENEEA. V lost 1 base, J lost 8 bases, and 6 bases stayed unmatched. TCRdb keeps only in-frame clones here, not all; method: immunoSEQ multiplex PCR. Here the sample spans some 300,000 clones, roughly 90% being singletons. Participant ages covered roughly 18 to 90 years across about 25 US areas. In assigning cohorts, the study relied on participant-reported clinical history. The source is a woman aged 25-40 years who had been exposed to COVID-19. The sample taken for sequencing was PBMCs or T cells enriched from blood (not recorded which). The chain combines TRBV11-3 with TRBJ2-4, with 12 bases that match TRBD1. The CDR3 is CASSLGGQGAEYIQYF. In nucleotides, the CDR3 is TGTGCCAGCAGCTTAGGGGGACAGGGGGCCGAGTACATTCAGTACTTC.